The entry below gives a single T cell receptor (beta chain) sequence along with its context. Its target is not known. TCRdb's table, derived via immunoSEQ multiplex PCR, lists solely in-frame clones and lacks some. The data hold approximately 52,000 clones, with 94% observed a single time. This specimen comes from a study of T cell therapy after organ transplantation. Across the whole study: Patients received up to 6 T cell doses every 2 weeks. CMV-specific T cells, median 1.92 x 10^8, were given as 2 to 6 intravenous infusions. About 20% of the ten patients were classed as nonresponders. Overall study results and limits: Effects of concurrent antirejection and antiviral medications were not evaluable.

The clonotype comes from a human patient who had received a solid organ transplant and had CMV disease. Sample: CD8+ T cells from blood, taken before autologous CMV-specific T cell therapy.

The CDR3 here is CASSQITSGYEQYF. DNA for the CDR3: TGCGCCAGCAGCCAGATCACTAGCGGCTACGAGCAGTACTTC. V gene TRBV4-1 combines with J gene TRBJ2-7, with 8 positions matching TRBD2. The CDR3 loop spans 14 amino acids. Germline-derived CDR1 and CDR2 are MGHRA and YSYEKL. The ends lost 3 bases at V and 3 bases at J; junction bases unmatched: 4.